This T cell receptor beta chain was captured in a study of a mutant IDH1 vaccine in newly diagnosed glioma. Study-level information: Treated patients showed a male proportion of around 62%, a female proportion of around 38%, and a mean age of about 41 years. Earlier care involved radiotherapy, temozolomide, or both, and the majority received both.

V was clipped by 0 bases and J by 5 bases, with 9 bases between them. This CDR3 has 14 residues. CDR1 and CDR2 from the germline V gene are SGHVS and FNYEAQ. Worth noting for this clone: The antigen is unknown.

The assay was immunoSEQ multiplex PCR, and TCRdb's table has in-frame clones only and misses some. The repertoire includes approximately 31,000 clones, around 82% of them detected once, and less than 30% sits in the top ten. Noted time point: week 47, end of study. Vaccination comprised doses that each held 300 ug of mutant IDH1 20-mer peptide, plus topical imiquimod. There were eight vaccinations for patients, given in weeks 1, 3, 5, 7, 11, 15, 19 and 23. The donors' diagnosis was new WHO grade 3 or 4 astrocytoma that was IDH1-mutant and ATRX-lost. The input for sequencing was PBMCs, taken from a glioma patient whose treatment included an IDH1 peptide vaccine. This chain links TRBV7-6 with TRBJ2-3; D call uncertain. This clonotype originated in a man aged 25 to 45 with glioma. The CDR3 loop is CASSLAVGGDTQYF. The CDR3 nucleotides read TGTGCCAGCAGCTTAGCGGTGGGCGGAGATACGCAGTATTTT.